The entry below describes one TCR beta chain. What it binds is not known. The sample is drawn from a study of cytomegalovirus exposure and HLA in healthy donors. General study findings and limits: Later analysis revealed greater clonal expansion in HLA-associated TCR beta chains than in equally common others. Presence/absence analysis assumed near-uniform sequencing depth across donors. Generally TCR sequences proved uncommon, though certain public TCRs appeared in numerous donors.

This CDR3 spans 16 amino acids. CDR1 and CDR2 from the germline V gene are MDHEN and SYDVKM. V was clipped by 6 bases and J by 4 bases; unmatched bases: 11. Researchers ran the PCR with 60 Vbeta and 13 Jbeta primers. Generated by immunoSEQ multiplex PCR, the TCRdb table keeps only in-frame clones and is missing some. The profile shows tens of thousands of clones, over 75% of them singletons. Input material: PBMCs. This clonotype was sampled from a man aged 40-55 years in good health and CMV-seronegative. This rearrangement joins TRBV28 to TRBJ2-4; 8 bases agree with TRBD1. The CDR3 is CASSPDRAFGKNIQYF. The CDR3 DNA is TGTGCCAGCAGCCCGGACAGGGCATTTGGTAAAAACATTCAGTACTTC. Combining the CDR3 with reference TRBV28 and TRBJ2-4 gives the whole variable domain DVKVTQSSRYLVKRTGEKVFLECVQDMDHENMFWYRQDPGLGLRLIYFSYDVKMKEKGDIPEGYSVSREKKERFSLILESASTNQTSMYLCASSPDRAFGKNIQYFGAGTRLSVL.